This T cell receptor (beta chain) was found in a study of T cell responses to AZD1222 COVID-19 vaccine. Findings and limits, study-wide: Baseline testing showed seropositivity in only six AZD1222 recipients.

Profiling relied on immunoSEQ multiplex PCR, and the TCRdb table lists in-frame clones only, not all of them. The profile shows around 100,000 clones, 85% to 90% of them singletons. The germline V gene encodes CDR1 KGHSH and CDR2 LQKENI. V was shortened by 3 bases and J by 8 bases, with 13 bases between the two germline ends. The CDR3 contains 13 residues. Points on this clone: The antigen remains unidentified.

The chain links TRBV18 to TRBJ1-2; D is unresolved. Specimen: peripheral blood, collected on day 0 of AZD1222 vaccination. The receptor comes from an adult in good health. The CDR3 sequence is CASSPGGSSGYTF. The DNA of the CDR3 is TGTGCCAGCTCACCTGGAGGCTCTTCGGGCTACACCTTC.